The entry below gives a single T cell receptor beta chain sequence along with its context. This entry comes from a study of T cell responses to AZD1222 COVID-19 vaccine. Germline V gene lookup returns CDR1 MNHEY and CDR2 SVGAGI. V gave up 6 bases and J gave up 5 bases, with 16 bases separating them. This CDR3 spans 15 amino acids. TCRdb's copy holds only in-frame clones and misses some; the assay was immunoSEQ multiplex PCR. In the table there are around 100,000 clones, 65% to 85% of which are singletons. The source material was peripheral blood, sampled on day 0 of AZD1222 vaccination. V gene TRBV6-5 combines with J gene TRBJ1-4; no reliable D call. This TCR was sampled from an adult in good health. In DNA, the CDR3 is TGTGCCAGCAGACTGCGGGCCGGAAGAAATGAAAAACTGTTTTTT. The encoded protein is CASRLRAGRNEKLFF.